The 23 T cell receptor beta chains below come from one sample, sequenced in a study of CD8 T cells in Susac syndrome. It was with random hexamers that about 0.45 to 1 ug RNA was reverse transcribed. Via MiXCR, TCRdb re-called the immunoSEQ multiplex PCR reads, giving one row per CDR3 protein. This table holds 160,000 or so distinct CDR3 sequences, 85% to 95% found once. The source material was CD8+ T cells from PBMCs. These receptor sequences come from a human donor with multiple sclerosis.

The chain joins TRBV23-1 to TRBJ1-6; D remains unclear. TRBV23-1 is an ORF; its function is uncertain. CDR3 size: 12 residues. Trimming shortened V by 0 bases and J by 11 bases, and 5 bases separated the two germline ends. CDR3 sequence reads: CASSQSRPPLHF. The CDR3 DNA follows: TGCGCCAGCAGTCAATCCAGGCCACCCCTCCACTTT.

V gene TRBV7-9 combines with J gene TRBJ2-7; perhaps TRBD2 as D (6 bases). The V and J ends lost 5 bases and 2 bases respectively, with 19 bases between them. The CDR3 extends over 16 amino acids. Germline V gene lookup returns CDR1 SEHNR and CDR2 FQNEAQ (reference sequence). The chain's CDR3 is CASSGGLSGRTYEQYF. For the CDR3, the DNA is TGTGCCAGCAGCGGAGGGTTGTCGGGCAGAACCTACGAGCAGTACTTC.

The chain combines TRBV7-9 with TRBJ2-7; 8 nucleotides match TRBD1. The CDR3 loop spans 13 amino acids. Per the germline V gene, CDR1 is SEHNR and CDR2 is FQNEAQ (reference sequence). V dropped 5 bases and J dropped 7; count of bases not matched to a gene: 7. The CDR3 nucleotides read TGTGCCAGCAGCCCCGCAGGGGGCTTGGAGCAGTACTTC. Its translation is CASSPAGGLEQYF. The variable domain in full, with the rest retrieved from reference TRBV7-9 and TRBJ2-7, is DTGVSQNPRHKITKRGQNVTFRCDPISEHNRLYWYRQTLGQGPEFLTYFQNEAQLEKSRLLSDRFSAERPKGSFSTLEIQRTEQGDSAMYLCASSPAGGLEQYFGPGTRLTVT.

The DNA for the CDR3 is TGCAGCGTTGAGGACACCTCCCCTTCTAACTATGGCTACACCTTC. Its protein is CSVEDTSPSNYGYTF. The chain uses TRBV29-1 and TRBJ1-2; a possible D gene is TRBD1 (5 bases). V was trimmed by 3 bases and J by 0 bases, leaving 14 bases between them. The CDR3 sequence is 15 residues long. The germline CDR1 and CDR2 sequences are SQVTM and ANQGSEA.

The V gene is TRBV20-1, the J gene TRBJ2-3; a possible D gene is TRBD2 (6 bases). The ends were cut back, 3 bases at V and 0 bases at J, with 13 bases in the middle. The germline gives CDR1 DFQATT, CDR2 SNEGSKA (reference sequence). The CDR3 loop spans 15 amino acids. The CDR3 is CSARGTFASTDTQYF. CDR3 DNA: TGCAGTGCTAGGGGGACTTTCGCTAGCACAGATACGCAGTATTTT.

This clonotype has only one observation. The J gene is TRBJ1-2, the V gene TRBV30; no clear D. The CDR3 consists of 8 residues. The V gene's germline CDR1 is GTSNPN and CDR2 SVGIG (reference sequence). The CDR3 here is CAGYGYTF. The CDR3 nucleotides read TGTGCTGGCTATGGCTACACCTTC.

The rearrangement joins TRBV15 to TRBJ2-7; D not resolved. CDR3 length equals 16 residues. Trimming cost V 3 bases and J 3 bases, with 18 bases left between them. Germline V gives CDR1 LNHNV, CDR2 YYDKDF (reference sequence). CDR3 sequence (DNA): TGTGCCACCAGCAGCCCCAACCTCTTAAGACACTACGAGCAGTACTTC. It translates to CATSSPNLLRHYEQYF.

This clonotype occurred once. The chain combines TRBV27 with TRBJ2-7; possibly TRBD2 for D (5 bases). The V end lost 3 bases, the J end lost 3 bases, and 9 bases lay between the germline ends. The CDR3 spans 13 residues. The germline V gene has CDR1 MNHEY and CDR2 SMNVEV (reference sequence). CDR3 loop: CASSFGVNYEQYF. The CDR3 DNA reads TGTGCCAGCAGTTTCGGGGTAAACTACGAGCAGTACTTC.

The chain has TRBV7-9 and TRBJ1-1, with 9 bases identical to TRBD1. Germline V gene sequence: CDR1 SEHNR, CDR2 FQNEAQ (reference sequence). J was trimmed by 1 base and V by 5 bases; bases with no gene match: 11. This CDR3 region has 17 residues. CDR3 in amino acids: CASSPTNRGQKNTEAFF. CDR3 in DNA: TGTGCCAGCAGCCCCACGAACAGGGGGCAAAAGAACACTGAAGCTTTCTTT.

The chain carries TRBV20-1 and TRBJ2-3, with 13 bases fitting TRBD2. Germline V gene lookup returns CDR1 DFQATT and CDR2 SNEGSKA (reference sequence). Unmatched junction bases numbered 10, after V lost 6 bases and J lost 7 bases. The CDR3 spans 15 residues. The CDR3 DNA follows: TGCAGTGCCCCCAGACTAGCGGGGGGCGTTTATACGCAGTATTTT. Protein product: CSAPRLAGGVYTQYF.

The CDR3 DNA sequence: TGTGCCAGCAGCCCCCTTGACACCGGGGAGCTGTTTTTT. Translating gives CASSPLDTGELFF. The genes are TRBV6-2 or TRBV6-3 and TRBJ2-2; D gene uncertain. Germline CDR1 is MNHEY and CDR2 is SVGEGT. The CDR3 runs 13 residues. V was clipped by 6 bases and J by 3 bases, with 8 bases between them.

V usage is TRBV20-1 and J usage is TRBJ2-4; D perhaps matches TRBD1 (5 bases). Germline lookup yields CDR1 DFQATT and CDR2 SNEGSKA (reference sequence). The CDR3 extends over 14 amino acids. V dropped 0 bases and J dropped 13 bases, with 19 bases sitting between them. The CDR3 DNA sequence: TGCAGTGCTAGAGACCCACCCCAACAGGCAGAGCAGTACTTC. This gives the protein CSARDPPQQAEQYF.

This clonotype occurred once. The rearrangement links TRBV27 to TRBJ1-2, with D uncertain. The V end lost 6 bases, the J end lost 2 bases, and 13 bases lay between the germline ends. The CDR3 covers 14 residues. Germline assignment: CDR1 MNHEY and CDR2 SMNVEV (reference sequence). The CDR3 nucleotides are TGTGCCAGCAGACCCCGGGAAGTCAACTATGGCTACACCTTC. Translating it yields CASRPREVNYGYTF.

This clonotype was seen a handful of times. The rearrangement joins TRBV13 to TRBJ1-3; D is unclear. With 5 bases removed from V and 1 base from J, the gap between germline ends came to 6 bases. CDR1 and CDR2 from the germline V gene are PRHDT and FYEKMQ (reference sequence). CDR3 length: 13 amino acids. The DNA of the CDR3 is TGTGCCAGCAGCCCACGTTCTGGAAACACCATATATTTT. Protein product: CASSPRSGNTIYF.

The genes are TRBV30 and TRBJ1-4, with D unresolved. The ends were cut back, 0 bases at V and 0 bases at J, with 2 bases in the middle. The germline CDR1 and CDR2 sequences are GTSNPN and SVGIG (reference sequence). CDR3 length: 13 amino acids. CDR3 sequence (DNA): TGTGCCTGGAGTGTCTCAACTAATGAAAAACTGTTTTTT. Its protein is CAWSVSTNEKLFF.

The V gene is TRBV2, the J gene TRBJ1-2, with 7 bases matching TRBD1. CDR3 length: 14 residues. The V and J ends lost 11 bases and 1 base, in that order; junction bases with no gene match: 10. Per germline, CDR1 SNHLY and CDR2 FYNNEI. CDR3 region: CAGPGDRRNYGYTF. Written as DNA, the CDR3 is TGTGCCGGACCGGGGGACAGACGTAACTATGGCTACACCTTC.

The chain joins TRBV12-3 or TRBV12-4 to TRBJ2-7; no clear D gene. This CDR3 region has 13 residues. The ends were cut back, 7 bases at V and 0 bases at J, with 10 bases in the middle. The CDR3 DNA sequence: TGTGCCAGCACCGACGGTAGCTCCTACGAGCAGTACTTC. Translation: CASTDGSSYEQYF.

The rearrangement links TRBV29-1 to TRBJ2-7; D remains unclear. The CDR3 has 13 amino acids. V lost 0 bases, J lost 4 bases, and 10 bases lay in between. Germline CDR1 is SQVTM and CDR2 is ANQGSEA. CDR3 protein: CSVEDGPAYEQYF. In DNA, the CDR3 is TGCAGCGTTGAAGATGGCCCAGCATACGAGCAGTACTTC.

V is TRBV14 and J is TRBJ2-5; D is ambiguous. V was trimmed by 9 bases and J by 5 bases, leaving 19 bases between them. Germline CDR1 SGHDN, CDR2 FVKESK. This CDR3 is built from 14 residues. The DNA for the CDR3 is TGTGCCAGTACTCCGGGCACATCTTCGGAGACCCAGTACTTC. Translation: CASTPGTSSETQYF.

The genes are TRBV7-9 and TRBJ2-1, with no clear D. V lost 5 bases to trimming and J lost 8 bases, with 19 bases between them. Germline assignment: CDR1 SEHNR and CDR2 FQNEAQ (reference sequence). The CDR3 runs 15 residues. The CDR3 here is CASSPPSGWLDEQFF. CDR3 bases: TGTGCCAGCAGCCCCCCCTCAGGTTGGCTGGATGAGCAGTTCTTC.

The chain's CDR3 is CASSTGPTNVNEQFF. CDR3 nucleotides: TGCGCCAGCAGCACAGGTCCCACTAATGTCAATGAGCAGTTCTTC. This chain uses TRBV4-1 with TRBJ2-1; tentatively, D is TRBD1 (5 bases). Germline-derived CDR1 and CDR2 are MGHRA and YSYEKL. There are 15 residues in the CDR3. Between the trimmed V and J ends, which lost 5 bases and 6 bases, there was a span of 17 bases.

The chain links TRBV30 to TRBJ2-7, with 8 bases aligning to TRBD1. V trimming: 1 base; J trimming: 3 bases; junction bases outside the gene matches: 14. Germline V CDR1 and CDR2: GTSNPN, SVGIG (reference sequence). This CDR3 is 17 amino acids long. In DNA, the CDR3 is TGTGCCTGGAGTGGACCGACCGGGACAGGTTTTGTCTACGAGCAGTACTTC. Translating gives CAWSGPTGTGFVYEQYF.

The chain uses TRBV20-1 and TRBJ2-7; a possible D gene is TRBD1 (5 bases). This CDR3 comprises 14 residues. V lost 0 bases and J lost 1, with 10 bases in between. Germline CDR1 and CDR2: DFQATT and SNEGSKA (reference sequence). The chain's CDR3 is CSARDRVGSYEQYF. The CDR3 DNA reads TGCAGTGCTAGAGACAGGGTGGGTTCCTACGAGCAGTACTTC.